This T cell receptor beta chain is drawn from a study of T cells after yellow fever vaccination. For the study at large: Preparation of the low-cell-number fractions used SMART-Seq v4 Ultra Low Input.

Trimming shortened V by 7 bases and J by 8 bases, and 12 bases separated the two germline ends. Germline V lookup: CDR1 ENHRY, CDR2 SYGVKD. CDR3 length: 12 amino acids. This clonotype was seen many times. A universal primer site and UMIs were added as TCR cDNA was made by 5'RACE template switching. Via MiXCR, TCRdb re-called the 5' RACE reads, giving one row per CDR3 protein. The sample yields more than 110,000 distinct CDR3 sequences, about 6.2% seen once. The V gene is TRBV10-3, the J gene TRBJ2-1; D might be TRBD1 (6 bases). The input for sequencing was CD4+ T cells sorted from PBMCs, taken 10 days after the yellow fever booster vaccination. The source of this sequence is a man aged 25 to 40 who received the YFV17D yellow fever vaccine. The DNA for the CDR3 is TGTGCCATCACTGACAGGCCCTATGAGCAGTTCTTC. This gives the protein CAITDRPYEQFF.